These 24 T cell receptor beta chains originate from one sample sequenced in a study of shared clonotypes between healthy human individuals. Produced via immunoSEQ multiplex PCR; TCRdb's table is partial and in-frame only. The sample includes 2 million to 2.5 million clones, 95% of them seen just once. Sequenced material: naive CD4+ T cells sorted from blood. Subset indicated: CD45RA+ positively selected. These receptors originate from a young man in good health.

CDR3 in DNA: TGCGCCACCTCCGTCGGGACAGGATCCTACGAGCAGTACTTC. Translated, it gives CATSVGTGSYEQYF. V usage is TRBV5-1 and J usage is TRBJ2-7, with 8 positions matching TRBD1. The CDR3 extends over 14 amino acids. From germline, CDR1 is SGHRS and CDR2 YFSETQ. With V trimmed by 9 bases and J by 1 base, 9 bases remained unmatched.

The chain is built from TRBV5-6 and TRBJ1-5; D is possibly TRBD1 (6 bases). The CDR3 is 16 amino acids. V lost 8 bases to trimming and J lost 3 bases, with 21 bases between them. Germline lookup yields CDR1 SGHDT and CDR2 YYEEEE. CDR3 protein: CARGSMWTAHNQPQHF. DNA for the CDR3: TGTGCCAGGGGATCGATGTGGACAGCTCACAATCAGCCCCAGCATTTT.

The chain joins TRBV7-6 to TRBJ2-1, with D unclear. The germline V gene encodes CDR1 SGHVS and CDR2 FNYEAQ. The CDR3 contains 15 residues. V was cut by 3 bases and J by 6 bases, with 15 bases left in between. The CDR3 DNA is TGTGCCAGCAGCTTTGGCAGGCGTAAGGGCAATGAGCAGTTCTTC. Translating it yields CASSFGRRKGNEQFF.

The rearrangement joins TRBV29-1 to TRBJ2-1, with D tentatively TRBD2 (6 bases). Germline loops: CDR1 SQVTM, CDR2 ANQGSEA. Trimming removed 3 bases from V and 8 bases from J, with 17 bases in between. This CDR3 has 14 residues. This CDR3 reads CSVEGVAPGDEQFF. CDR3 DNA: TGCAGCGTTGAGGGAGTCGCACCGGGGGATGAGCAGTTCTTC.

The chain joins TRBV2 to TRBJ1-2; D is uncertain. Trimming left V 6 bases short and J 4 bases short, with 9 bases between. Germline V gene data show CDR1 as SNHLY and CDR2 as FYNNEI. CDR3 size: 12 residues. Here the CDR3 reads CASRELGYGYTF. CDR3 nucleotide sequence: TGTGCCAGCAGGGAGTTAGGCTATGGCTACACCTTC.

V is TRBV4-1 and J is TRBJ2-7; D remains unclear. V was cut by 2 bases and J by 2 bases, with 10 bases left in between. CDR3 length: 14 residues. Germline CDR1 is MGHRA and CDR2 is YSYEKL. CDR3 sequence (DNA): TGCGCCAGCAGCCAACCCCCGGACCCCTACGAGCAGTACTTC. It is translated as CASSQPPDPYEQYF.

Comments on this clone: The same CDR3 also results from other DNA sequences found in this sample. The chain is built from TRBV5-1 and TRBJ1-1; no definite D call. V lost 4 bases and J 0 bases, leaving 7 bases between the germline ends. Germline CDR1 SGHRS, CDR2 YFSETQ. The CDR3 runs to 13 residues. CDR3 in DNA: TGCGCCAGCAGCAGGACGGTGAACACTGAAGCTTTCTTT. This codes for CASSRTVNTEAFF.

This clone was observed a single time. J is TRBJ2-5 and V is TRBV9, with 10 bases identical to TRBD2. Germline V CDR1 and CDR2: SGDLS, YYNGEE. Losses at the gene ends were 4 bases for V and 1 base for J; bases not matched to a gene: 7. CDR3 length: 16 residues. The DNA for the CDR3 is TGTGCCAGCAGCAAGGGGACTAGCGAGTCCCAAGAGACCCAGTACTTC. This translates into CASSKGTSESQETQYF.

The chain carries TRBV7-2 and TRBJ2-3; D gene uncertain. The CDR3 runs 14 residues. Trimming removed 4 bases at V and 7 bases at J, with 15 bases between. The V gene's germline CDR1 is SGHTA and CDR2 FQGNSA. Here the CDR3 reads CASSYRTSRYTQYF. In DNA, the CDR3 is TGTGCCAGCAGCTACCGGACGAGCAGGTATACGCAGTATTTT.

The chain employs TRBV28 and TRBJ2-7; no reliable D call. Trimming removed 5 bases from V and 2 bases from J, with 7 bases in between. The CDR3 covers 12 residues. Germline CDR1 reads MDHEN; CDR2 reads SYDVKM. The CDR3, as DNA: TGTGCCAGCAGTCCCGAGACCTACGAGCAGTACTTC. It encodes CASSPETYEQYF.

The chain is built from TRBV28 and TRBJ2-3; the match to TRBD1 covers 10 bases. V shed 1 base, J shed 3 bases, and the junction held 4 bases outside the gene matches. The CDR3 totals 16 residues. Germline CDR1 reads MDHEN; CDR2 reads SYDVKM. The CDR3 sequence: CASSLSGTGVTDTQYF. Written as DNA, the CDR3 is TGTGCCAGCAGTTTATCCGGGACAGGGGTAACAGATACGCAGTATTTT.

The chain joins TRBV7-9 to TRBJ2-1; the match to TRBD1 covers 8 bases. From germline, CDR1 is SEHNR and CDR2 FQNEAQ (reference sequence). The CDR3 is made up of 16 amino acids. V trimming: 4 bases; J trimming: 3 bases; junction bases outside the gene matches: 8. The CDR3 here is CASSSASGTGYNEQFF. Here the CDR3 DNA reads TGTGCCAGCAGCTCGGCCTCCGGGACAGGCTACAATGAGCAGTTCTTC. Full variable domain (missing parts from reference TRBV7-9 and TRBJ2-1): DTGVSQNPRHKITKRGQNVTFRCDPISEHNRLYWYRQTLGQGPEFLTYFQNEAQLEKSRLLSDRFSAERPKGSFSTLEIQRTEQGDSAMYLCASSSASGTGYNEQFFGPGTRLTVL.

The table lists this clone with a count of one. The chain employs TRBV7-9 and TRBJ1-5; no clear D gene. The germline V gene encodes CDR1 SEHNR and CDR2 FQNEAQ (reference sequence). The ends were cut back, 5 bases at V and 4 bases at J, with 15 bases in the middle. The CDR3 runs to 15 residues. The CDR3 coding sequence is TGTGCCAGCAGCCTATTTCCCGGGAGTAATCAGCCCCAGCATTTT. Translation: CASSLFPGSNQPQHF.

V is TRBV7-8 and J is TRBJ2-1; 10 nucleotides agree with TRBD2. Trimming took 3 bases from V and 4 from J; bases not matched to a gene: 3. The CDR3 runs 15 residues. Germline V lookup: CDR1 SGHVS, CDR2 FQNEAQ. CDR3 sequence reads: CASSLGTSAYNEQFF. The CDR3, as DNA: TGTGCCAGCAGCTTGGGGACTAGCGCGTACAATGAGCAGTTCTTC.

The chain carries TRBV4-1 and TRBJ2-3; 13 bases map to TRBD2. The CDR3 contains 17 residues. V lost 3 bases and J lost 1; bases outside the gene matches: 4. In germline, CDR1 is MGHRA, CDR2 YSYEKL. The DNA of the CDR3 is TGCGCCAGCAGCCAGAGACTAGCGGGAGGAGGCACAGATACGCAGTATTTT. Protein: CASSQRLAGGGTDTQYF.

This chain uses TRBV30 with TRBJ1-2; no reliable D call. The ends were cut back, 2 bases at V and 5 bases at J, with 12 bases in the middle. Germline assignment: CDR1 GTSNPN and CDR2 SVGIG (reference sequence). The length of the CDR3 is 13 residues. CDR3 residues: CAWSKREGYGYTF. The CDR3 nucleotides are TGTGCCTGGAGTAAGAGGGAGGGTTATGGCTACACCTTC.

This chain links TRBV18 with TRBJ1-5, with TRBD1 matching 7 bases. Germline V gene sequence: CDR1 KGHSH, CDR2 LQKENI. Trimming at V came to 5 bases and at J to 3 bases, leaving 7 bases not matched to a gene. CDR3 length: 15 residues. The CDR3 coding sequence is TGTGCCAGCTCATCGGGACAGTCGGACAATCAGCCCCAGCATTTT. Protein product: CASSSGQSDNQPQHF.

To note about this clone: Additional DNA sequences in this sample encode the identical CDR3. This sequence joins TRBV6-1 and TRBJ2-2; unclear D gene. There are 14 residues in the CDR3. Germline values: CDR1 MNHNS, CDR2 SASEGT. V gave up 8 bases and J gave up 2 bases, with 12 bases separating them. Written as DNA, the CDR3 is TGTGCCAGCTCTCTGGCTACTAACACCGGGGAGCTGTTTTTT. Translating it yields CASSLATNTGELFF.

The gene calls are TRBV27 and TRBJ2-7; 12 bases line up with TRBD1. J was trimmed by 8 bases and V by 5 bases; bases with no gene match: 7. The V gene's germline CDR1 is MNHEY and CDR2 SMNVEV (reference sequence). The CDR3 totals 14 residues. DNA of the CDR3: TGTGCCAGCAGTACCGGGACAGGGGGCGGCAAGCAGTACTTC. Translating it yields CASSTGTGGGKQYF.

The chain joins TRBV28 to TRBJ2-7; 9 nucleotides agree with TRBD1. V shed 5 bases and J 5 bases; nucleotides not matched to a gene: 10. The CDR3 loop spans 15 amino acids. Germline CDR1 is MDHEN and CDR2 is SYDVKM. CDR3 amino acids: CASSPSGQGLNEQYF. The CDR3 DNA reads TGTGCCAGCAGTCCCTCGGGACAGGGTTTGAACGAGCAGTACTTC.

V is TRBV28 and J is TRBJ2-5; a weak D match, TRBD2 (5 bases). The CDR3 covers 15 residues. CDR1 is MDHEN and CDR2 is SYDVKM in the germline V gene. The germline V and J ends were trimmed by 2 bases and 4 bases, with 14 bases remaining between them. CDR3 loop: CASSLLTGNSETQYF. The DNA for the CDR3 is TGTGCCAGCAGTTTACTGACGGGGAACTCAGAGACCCAGTACTTC.

The chain links TRBV11-1 to TRBJ2-2; D ambiguous. Germline V lookup: CDR1 SGHAT, CDR2 FQDESV (reference sequence). The CDR3 is 11 residues long. V was pared by 6 bases and J by 1 base, with 0 bases between. The CDR3 DNA sequence: TGTGCCAGCAGGAACACCGGGGAGCTGTTTTTT. Its protein product is CASRNTGELFF.

The chain is built from TRBV6-1 and TRBJ1-1; 8 bases are shared with TRBD1. Germline-derived CDR1 and CDR2 are MNHNS and SASEGT. The CDR3 runs 14 residues. J lost 2 bases, V lost 5 bases, and 4 bases had no gene match. The CDR3: CASSMDRVNTEAFF. CDR3 sequence (DNA): TGTGCCAGCAGTATGGACAGGGTAAACACTGAAGCTTTCTTT.

The J gene is TRBJ2-7, the V gene TRBV11-2; the match to TRBD1 covers 9 bases. CDR1 and CDR2 (germline): SGHAT, FQNNGV. The length of the CDR3 is 15 residues. With V trimmed by 6 bases and J by 5 bases, 11 bases remained unmatched. DNA of the CDR3: TGTGCCAGCAGACGACCGGGACAGGGAATTGACGAGCAGTACTTC. Its protein product is CASRRPGQGIDEQYF.